The rows below give T cell receptor beta chains drawn from one sample of a study of blood T cell repertoires in COVID-19. The method was immunoSEQ multiplex PCR; TCRdb's version includes in-frame clones alone and lacks a portion of them. The table has about 190,000 clones, approximately 84% seen once. Sample: PBMCs or T cells enriched from blood (not recorded which). The receptors were sampled from a woman aged 25-40 years who had recovered from COVID-19. The CDR3 runs from the conserved cysteine through the conserved F or W. Fields, in order: clone size, V gene, J gene, D gene, CDR3 protein, CDR3 DNA. D genes are given only for firm matches. Clone size is given for some rows only: seen once, a few or many times, or a class if the clone is expanded.

clone size: .; V gene: TRBV10-3; J gene: TRBJ1-2; D gene: TRBD1; CDR3 protein: CAISGYPGQAENYGYTF; CDR3 DNA: TGTGCCATCAGTGGCTACCCCGGACAGGCGGAGAACTATGGCTACACCTTC
clone size: .; V gene: TRBV28; J gene: TRBJ2-7; D gene: TRBD2; CDR3 protein: CASSLTGLASYEQYF; CDR3 DNA: TGTGCCAGCAGTTTAACGGGACTAGCGTCTTACGAGCAGTACTTC
clone size: .; V gene: TRBV4-1; J gene: TRBJ1-5; D gene: TRBD1; CDR3 protein: CASSQDRGLQPQHF; CDR3 DNA: TGCGCCAGCAGCCAAGACAGGGGGCTTCAGCCCCAGCATTTT
clone size: .; V gene: TRBV13; J gene: TRBJ1-1; D gene: .; CDR3 protein: CASLHTRSGKTEAFF; CDR3 DNA: TGTGCCAGCTTACATACCCGGTCGGGGAAGACTGAAGCTTTCTTT
clone size: .; V gene: TRBV19; J gene: TRBJ1-1; D gene: TRBD1; CDR3 protein: CASSIGPMGQGAKIPEAFF; CDR3 DNA: TGTGCCAGTAGTATAGGACCCATGGGACAGGGTGCGAAAATTCCTGAAGCTTTCTTT
clone size: .; V gene: TRBV5-1; J gene: TRBJ1-5; D gene: .; CDR3 protein: CASSLGVGDSLNQPQHF; CDR3 DNA: TGCGCCAGCAGCTTGGGGGTAGGTGACAGCTTGAATCAGCCCCAGCATTTT
clone size: .; V gene: TRBV10-1; J gene: TRBJ2-1; D gene: TRBD2; CDR3 protein: CASSAAGGPGEQFF; CDR3 DNA: TGCGCCAGCAGTGCGGCGGGAGGGCCCGGTGAGCAGTTCTTC
clone size: .; V gene: TRBV3-1/TRBV3-2; J gene: TRBJ1-1; D gene: TRBD1; CDR3 protein: CASSLRGLNTEAFF; CDR3 DNA: TGTGCCAGCAGCCTCAGGGGGCTGAACACTGAAGCTTTCTTT
clone size: .; V gene: TRBV29-1; J gene: TRBJ2-7; D gene: .; CDR3 protein: CSVEGGRGYEQYF; CDR3 DNA: TGCAGCGTTGAGGGGGGTCGGGGCTACGAGCAGTACTTC
clone size: .; V gene: TRBV6-5; J gene: TRBJ1-5; D gene: TRBD1; CDR3 protein: CASSKTGTGDQPQHF; CDR3 DNA: TGTGCCAGCAGCAAAACCGGGACAGGGGATCAGCCCCAGCATTTT
clone size: .; V gene: TRBV7-8; J gene: TRBJ2-5; D gene: .; CDR3 protein: CASSLSRPRLAKKETQYF; CDR3 DNA: TGTGCCAGCAGCTTATCCCGTCCCAGGCTAGCCAAGAAGGAGACCCAGTACTTC
clone size: few; V gene: TRBV27; J gene: TRBJ1-5; D gene: TRBD1; CDR3 protein: CASSLEGQGNQPQHF; CDR3 DNA: TGTGCCAGCAGTTTGGAGGGACAGGGTAATCAGCCCCAGCATTTT
clone size: .; V gene: TRBV7-3; J gene: TRBJ1-2; D gene: TRBD1; CDR3 protein: CASSLGDRAGGGYTF; CDR3 DNA: TGTGCCAGCAGCTTAGGGGACAGGGCGGGTGGCGGCTACACCTTC
clone size: .; V gene: TRBV24-1; J gene: TRBJ1-1; D gene: .; CDR3 protein: CATSDFTGEAFF; CDR3 DNA: TGTGCCACCAGTGATTTCACAGGGGAAGCTTTCTTT
clone size: .; V gene: TRBV19; J gene: TRBJ2-5; D gene: .; CDR3 protein: CASTLTWRAQETQYF; CDR3 DNA: TGTGCCAGTACCCTCACTTGGAGAGCCCAAGAGACCCAGTACTTC
clone size: .; V gene: TRBV2; J gene: TRBJ1-2; D gene: TRBD1; CDR3 protein: CASRGTGVYGYTF; CDR3 DNA: TGTGCCAGCAGGGGGACAGGGGTCTATGGCTACACCTTC
clone size: .; V gene: TRBV9; J gene: TRBJ2-7; D gene: TRBD2; CDR3 protein: CASSVSLAGGSPYEQYF; CDR3 DNA: TGTGCCAGCAGCGTATCTCTAGCGGGAGGTTCCCCCTACGAGCAGTACTTC
clone size: .; V gene: TRBV20-1; J gene: TRBJ2-4; D gene: .; CDR3 protein: CSASQGLRPKNIQYF; CDR3 DNA: TGCAGTGCTAGTCAGGGACTTCGACCCAAAAACATTCAGTACTTC
clone size: .; V gene: TRBV5-1; J gene: TRBJ2-1; D gene: .; CDR3 protein: CASSLGGRNNEQFF; CDR3 DNA: TGCGCCAGCAGCTTGGGAGGTCGGAACAATGAGCAGTTCTTC
clone size: .; V gene: TRBV28; J gene: TRBJ1-6; D gene: .; CDR3 protein: CASSLERDSSPLHF; CDR3 DNA: TGTGCCAGCAGTTTAGAGAGGGATAGTTCACCCCTCCACTTT
clone size: .; V gene: TRBV18; J gene: TRBJ1-1; D gene: .; CDR3 protein: CASSPRSGLKLDTEAFF; CDR3 DNA: TGTGCCAGCTCACCACGGTCAGGGTTGAAGCTTGACACTGAAGCTTTCTTT
clone size: .; V gene: TRBV5-3; J gene: TRBJ1-5; D gene: TRBD1; CDR3 protein: CARSYPLPGQGGRSNQPQHF; CDR3 DNA: TGTGCCAGAAGCTACCCACTCCCGGGACAGGGGGGACGGAGCAATCAGCCCCAGCATTTT
clone size: .; V gene: TRBV11-3; J gene: TRBJ2-3; D gene: .; CDR3 protein: CASSSRREADTQYF; CDR3 DNA: TGTGCCAGCAGCTCCCGAAGGGAGGCTGATACGCAGTATTTT
clone size: .; V gene: TRBV6-5; J gene: TRBJ1-6; D gene: .; CDR3 protein: CASCLGQKYNSPLHF; CDR3 DNA: TGTGCCAGTTGTTTAGGACAGAAATATAATTCACCCCTCCACTTT
clone size: once; V gene: TRBV29-1; J gene: TRBJ2-5; D gene: TRBD1; CDR3 protein: CSVDGGQGAFETQYF; CDR3 DNA: TGCAGCGTTGATGGGGGACAGGGGGCTTTCGAGACCCAGTACTTC
clone size: .; V gene: TRBV18; J gene: TRBJ2-3; D gene: .; CDR3 protein: CASSKAEEADTQYF; CDR3 DNA: TGTGCCAGCTCAAAGGCGGAGGAGGCAGATACGCAGTATTTT
clone size: .; V gene: TRBV2; J gene: TRBJ2-5; D gene: .; CDR3 protein: CASSETTQGWGETQYF; CDR3 DNA: TGTGCCAGCAGTGAAACAACCCAGGGATGGGGAGAGACCCAGTACTTC
clone size: few; V gene: TRBV2; J gene: TRBJ1-2; D gene: .; CDR3 protein: CARAGTVNYGYTF; CDR3 DNA: TGTGCCAGAGCGGGGACGGTTAACTATGGCTACACCTTC
clone size: .; V gene: TRBV20-1; J gene: TRBJ2-1; D gene: .; CDR3 protein: CSASANPEQFF; CDR3 DNA: TGCAGTGCTTCAGCGAACCCTGAGCAGTTCTTC
clone size: once; V gene: TRBV21-1; J gene: TRBJ1-6; D gene: .; CDR3 protein: CASSKEAGRHSPLHF; CDR3 DNA: TGTGCCAGCAGCAAAGAAGCAGGGAGGCATTCACCCCTCCACTTT
clone size: .; V gene: TRBV7-8; J gene: TRBJ1-1; D gene: TRBD1; CDR3 protein: CASSLVDRVGTEAFF; CDR3 DNA: TGTGCCAGCAGCTTAGTGGACAGGGTGGGCACTGAAGCTTTCTTT
clone size: .; V gene: TRBV15; J gene: TRBJ2-2; D gene: .; CDR3 protein: CASWGPNTGELFF; CDR3 DNA: TGTGCCTCCTGGGGGCCGAACACCGGGGAGCTGTTTTTT